This TCR beta chain was captured in a study of spatial heterogeneity in lung cancer. Study information: Detection of beta-chain sequences consistently exceeded that of alpha-chain sequences. Study-wide points: Higher tumor mutation counts went along with higher counts of expanded intratumoral alpha and beta TCRs.

J gave up 3 bases and V 1 base, and 3 bases lay outside the gene matches. The CDR3 loop spans 14 amino acids. CDR1 is DFQATT and CDR2 is SNEGSKA in the germline V gene (reference sequence). Each molecule of TCR cDNA was tagged with one unique molecular identifier. TCRdb redid the calling of the 5' RACE reads with MiXCR, one entry per CDR3 protein. The data hold fewer than 20,000 distinct CDR3 sequences, with less than 8% observed a single time. The time point here: sample taken at primary tumor resection. From tumor, nontumor lung or frozen PBMC, whole RNA was taken unsorted for sequencing. Turning to this clonotype: Its target is not known.

This sequence joins TRBV20-1 and TRBJ1-5, with 7 bases fitting TRBD1. The material was lung tumor tissue, obtained at surgery. The sequence came from a male donor with early-stage non-small cell lung cancer. CDR3 protein: CSARVGQYNQPQHF. CDR3 DNA: TGCAGTGCTAGAGTGGGACAGTACAATCAGCCCCAGCATTTT.